Shown below are 17 T cell receptor beta chains from a single sample sequenced in a study of early T cells in non-severe SARS-CoV-2 infection (TCRdb year 2021). To prepare the library, 5' RACE was applied. The instrument was a NextSeq 500. Clones were called with MiXCR by TCRdb after fastp trimmed the public reads at Q25, and only in-frame beta chains were retained. Each entry merges the rows of one CDR3 protein and shows their most common DNA and genes. The sample data list 63,000 or so distinct CDR3 sequences, and more than 9.5% of these were observed just once. The leading ten clones occupy roughly 5.7% of the sample. Sequencing used whole blood, obtained at baseline. These receptors came from an adult who was a healthcare worker with PCR-confirmed SARS-CoV-2 infection or an uninfected control (not recorded which).

The chain combines TRBV7-6 with TRBJ2-2, with D maybe TRBD1 (5 bases). V was clipped by 2 bases and J by 2 bases, with 18 bases between them. Per germline, CDR1 SGHVS and CDR2 FNYEAQ. CDR3 size: 18 residues. For the CDR3, the DNA is TGTGCCAGCAGCTTACCCGCCAGTAGGGGCTTCAACACCGGGGAGCTGTTTTTT. This translates into CASSLPASRGFNTGELFF.

There are many counts of this clonotype. This chain connects TRBV7-2 to TRBJ2-7; TRBD1 agrees at 7 bases. Trimming at V came to 5 bases and at J to 2 bases, leaving 6 bases not matched to a gene. This CDR3 comprises 14 residues. CDR1 and CDR2 from the germline V gene are SGHTA and FQGNSA. CDR3 loop: CASSRQGSTYEQYF. The CDR3 nucleotides read TGTGCCAGCAGCAGACAGGGCAGCACCTACGAGCAGTACTTC.

The DNA of the CDR3 is TGCAGTGCTAGGTTGCCGGGAAATAACTATGGCTACACCTTC. Translating it yields CSARLPGNNYGYTF. The V and J genes are TRBV20-1 and TRBJ1-2; D not certain. CDR3 length equals 14 residues. CDR1 and CDR2 from the germline V gene are DFQATT and SNEGSKA (reference sequence). V lost 3 bases, J lost 1 base, and 12 bases lay in between.

This chain links TRBV6-6 with TRBJ1-5; 7 nucleotides line up with TRBD1. The length of the CDR3 is 16 residues. Germline CDR1 and CDR2: MNHNY and SVGAGI (reference sequence). With V trimmed by 6 bases and J by 0 bases, 8 bases remained unmatched. CDR3 coding DNA: TGTGCCAGCAGGCCACAGGGGTGGGGTAGCAATCAGCCCCAGCATTTT. Protein: CASRPQGWGSNQPQHF.

On this clonotype: The germline gene is not matched at one end of the junction; a read error may be the cause. CDR3 loop: CASSFKPRTGNPGELFF. CDR3 DNA sequence: TGTGCCAGCAGCTTTAAACCTCGGACGGGGAACCCCGGGGAGCTGTTTTTT. This chain links TRBV7-6 with TRBJ2-2, with TRBD2 as a possible D gene (5 bases). CDR3 size: 17 residues. The germline V gene has CDR1 SGHVS and CDR2 FNYEAQ.

This clonotype appeared many times. The rearrangement joins TRBV6-1 to TRBJ2-5; D uncertain. Trimming stripped 6 bases from V and 2 bases from J, with 10 bases between. The CDR3 consists of 13 residues. Germline V gene lookup returns CDR1 MNHNS and CDR2 SASEGT. The CDR3 DNA is TGTGCCAGCAGCCCCAGTTTGCAAGAGACCCAGTACTTC. It yields the protein CASSPSLQETQYF.

This clonotype was seen a handful of times. The chain is built from TRBV2 and TRBJ2-3; 8 bases map to TRBD2. Germline CDR1 reads SNHLY; CDR2 reads FYNNEI. After removal of 5 bases from V and 6 bases from J, the junction contained 10 bases not matched to a gene. There are 15 residues in the CDR3. Written as DNA, the CDR3 is TGTGCCAGCAGTAATCCGGGACTAGTATCGGATACGCAGTATTTT. Translated, it gives CASSNPGLVSDTQYF. The full variable domain, in which reference TRBV2 and TRBJ2-3 provide the parts outside the CDR3, is EPEVTQTPSHQVTQMGQEVILRCVPISNHLYFYWYRQILGQKVEFLVSFYNNEISEKSEIFDDQFSVERPDGSNFTLKIRSTKLEDSAMYFCASSNPGLVSDTQYFGPGTRLTVL.

This clonotype was recorded a few times. The chain couples TRBV12-5 to TRBJ2-1; no clear D. Germline values: CDR1 LGHNT, CDR2 FRNRAP. The germline V and J ends were trimmed by 4 bases and 8 bases, with 6 bases remaining between them. The CDR3 spans 11 residues. Here the CDR3 DNA reads TGTGCTAGTGGTTCATACGATGAGCAGTTCTTC. Amino acids: CASGSYDEQFF.

This clonotype was seen at least ten times. The CDR3 here is CSVEGGVNQPQHF. The CDR3, as DNA: TGCAGCGTTGAGGGGGGGGTTAATCAGCCCCAGCATTTT. This chain joins TRBV29-1 and TRBJ1-5, with D possibly matching TRBD1 (5 bases). Trimming removed 3 bases from V and 4 bases from J, with 10 bases in between. CDR1 and CDR2 (germline): SQVTM, ANQGSEA. The CDR3 has 13 amino acids. The whole variable domain, filled in from reference TRBV29-1 and TRBJ1-5, reads SAVISQKPSRDICQRGTSLTIQCQVDSQVTMMFWYRQQPGQSLTLIATANQGSEATYESGFVIDKFPISRPNLTFSTLTVSNMSPEDSSIYLCSVEGGVNQPQHFGDGTRLSIL.

This sequence joins TRBV24-1 and TRBJ1-1; D is unclear. In germline, CDR1 is KGHDR, CDR2 SFDVKD. CDR3 length equals 12 residues. Trimming removed 2 bases at V and 11 bases at J, with 11 bases between. The CDR3 coding sequence is TGTGCCACCAGTGATTCGTCGACGGGGGCTTTCTTT. Its translation is CATSDSSTGAFF.

The chain couples TRBV29-1 to TRBJ2-7, with D perhaps TRBD1 (6 bases). The CDR3 totals 14 residues. Germline V gene sequence: CDR1 SQVTM, CDR2 ANQGSEA. The ends were cut back, 4 bases at V and 0 bases at J, with 13 bases in the middle. Written as DNA, the CDR3 is TGCAGCGTTGTGGGGGCCCCCACCTCCTACGAGCAGTACTTC. Its translation: CSVVGAPTSYEQYF.

This chain connects TRBV7-9 to TRBJ1-1; D not certain. Germline V CDR1 and CDR2: SEHNR, FQNEAQ (reference sequence). V dropped 1 base and J dropped 4 bases, with 7 bases sitting between them. The length of the CDR3 is 13 residues. DNA for the CDR3: TGTGCCAGCAGCTTAGAAGAAGCCACTGAAGCTTTCTTT. This codes for CASSLEEATEAFF.

This clonotype was seen only a few times. This chain uses TRBV12-3 or TRBV12-4 with TRBJ2-7; 9 bases fit TRBD1. The CDR3 is 15 residues long. The ends lost 5 bases at V and 8 bases at J; junction bases unmatched: 13. CDR3 sequence reads: CASSLAGTGSEKQYF. The CDR3 nucleotides read TGTGCCAGCAGTCTTGCCGGGACAGGGTCCGAAAAGCAGTACTTC.

CDR3 DNA sequence: TGTGCCAGCAGCTTCGGACAGGGGAATTATGGCTACACCTTC. This sequence encodes CASSFGQGNYGYTF. The chain combines TRBV7-9 with TRBJ1-2; TRBD1 matches 9 bases. The CDR3 extends over 14 amino acids. Germline CDR1 and CDR2: SEHNR and FQNEAQ (reference sequence). V lost 3 bases to trimming and J lost 5 bases; unmatched junction nucleotides: 4.

This clonotype was detected ten times or more. This chain uses TRBV4-2 with TRBJ2-2; TRBD2 agrees at 9 bases. The V gene end was trimmed by 0 bases and the J gene end by 5 bases; junction bases not matched to a gene: 13. The CDR3 sequence is 19 residues long. Germline loops: CDR1 LGHNA, CDR2 YNFKEQ. This CDR3 is CASSQDSPQGTSMTGELFF. The CDR3 region has the DNA TGTGCCAGCAGCCAAGATAGTCCCCAGGGGACTAGCATGACCGGGGAGCTGTTTTTT.

This clonotype was recorded many times. The CDR3 loop reads CASSHSPGINEQFF. DNA of the CDR3: TGTGCCAGCAGCCATTCCCCGGGGATCAATGAGCAGTTCTTC. The chain employs TRBV7-2 and TRBJ2-1, with D possibly being TRBD2 (5 bases). The germline V gene has CDR1 SGHTA and CDR2 FQGNSA. The CDR3 contains 14 residues. V lost 5 bases and J 6 bases, leaving 14 bases between the germline ends.

The chain joins TRBV2 to TRBJ2-2; maybe TRBD1 (6 bases). Looked up from germline, CDR1 is SNHLY and CDR2 is FYNNEI. Trimming removed 7 bases from V and 3 bases from J, with 6 bases in between. This CDR3 comprises 12 residues. CDR3 in DNA: TGTGCCAGCAACAGGGACACCGGGGAGCTGTTTTTT. It is translated as CASNRDTGELFF.